The TCR beta chain described here comes from a study of Ad26.COV2.S vaccination and SARS-CoV-2 variants. Looking at the study overall: Enrollment placed the donor in the COV1001 Ad26.COV2.S trial arm. Study conclusions and caveats: Total T cell responses were possibly underestimated by TCR breadth and depth analyses. Reports say spike-specific CD8+ and CD4+ T cell responses covered substantial breadth after vaccination.

As for treatment: roughly 19 received Ad26.COV2.S at low or high dose, single or two shots; about 5 received placebo; per-sample allocation not given. Sampling took place 63 days after the first vaccine or placebo injection. Repertoires were generated with immunoSEQ multiplex PCR, while TCRdb's copy carries only in-frame clones and drops some. The sample yields approximately 350,000 clones, more than 75% seen once. In the case of this clone: Its antigen is as yet unknown.

V dropped 1 base and J dropped 2; count of bases not matched to a gene: 8. Per germline, CDR1 SEHNR and CDR2 FQNEAQ (reference sequence). CDR3 length: 17 residues. The chain joins TRBV7-9 to TRBJ1-5, with 7 bases that match TRBD1. The TCR was taken from a person between 18 and 59 years old who received the Ad26.COV2.S COVID-19 vaccine or a placebo. The source material was peripheral blood, sampled in a trial of Ad26.COV2.S vaccine versus placebo. The CDR3 region has the DNA TGTGCCAGCAGCTTAGGGGATGTAGGACAGGGCAATCAGCCCCAGCATTTT. This codes for CASSLGDVGQGNQPQHF.